This T cell receptor (beta chain) comes out of a study of Graves' ophthalmopathy and Graves' hyperthyroidism. Aged 18 to 65, hyperthyroidism patients had new diagnoses of under 2 months' duration. Serum thyroxine and TRAb, along with clinical symptoms, thyroid ultrasound and orbital computed tomography, were what diagnosis relied on. The table lists this clonotype with many counts. Its antigen remains unidentified. This CDR3 has 14 amino acids. The V gene's germline CDR1 is LNHDA and CDR2 SQIVND (reference sequence). Trimming stripped 10 bases from V and 0 bases from J, with 13 bases between. Broader study findings: In blood, most expanded thyroid clonotypes above 0.001 frequency were also detected. Ophthalmopathy progression was predicted with 55% to 71% sensitivity and approximately 72% specificity.

Amplified TCR beta CDR3 regions were obtained using RNA transcripts as template. RT-PCR in the first round used HTBI primers; a second-round multiplex PCR followed. In TCRdb, the multiplex PCR reads were re-called with MiXCR into one record per CDR3 protein. The sample has some 1.1 million distinct CDR3 sequences; about two fifths are singletons. The TCR originated in an adult man with Graves' hyperthyroidism. This chain joins TRBV19 and TRBJ1-5; the D gene is possibly TRBD1 (6 bases). What was sequenced was peripheral blood or thyroid tissue (not recorded which). The CDR3 DNA reads TGTGCCACGAACCCAGGGGTTAGCAATCAGCCCCAGCATTTT. Its translation is CATNPGVSNQPQHF.